This T cell receptor beta chain originates from a study of blood T cell repertoires in COVID-19. The repertoire was sequenced with immunoSEQ multiplex PCR; TCRdb's copy has only in-frame clones and lacks some. The sample carries 300,000 to 400,000 clones, around 87% recorded once. V gave up 8 bases and J gave up 0 bases, with 9 bases separating them. The length of the CDR3 is 13 residues. Germline values: CDR1 KGHDR, CDR2 SFDVKD. Sequencing was done on a sample of peripheral blood. The chain recombines TRBV24-1 with TRBJ1-2; D unresolved. The TCR was taken from a woman in her fifties or sixties with COVID-19, enrolled during active disease. The CDR3 reads CATTSGANYGYTF. As DNA, the CDR3 is TGTGCCACCACAAGCGGAGCTAACTATGGCTACACCTTC.